The entry below gives a single T cell receptor (beta chain) sequence along with its context. The antigen remains unidentified. A second about 6 to 12 cycle PCR used barcoded and J-beta primers. One entry per CDR3 protein results from TCRdb running MiXCR on the 5' RACE reads. The data show hundreds of thousands of distinct CDR3 sequences, roughly 50% seen once. This sample stems from a study of blood T cells in healthy people across ages. Study information: Per two T cells, template switching captured roughly one barcoded beta molecule.

Broader study findings: Roughly linear declines in TCR beta diversity per million T cells occurred with age. Whereas aged donors had fewer naive CD4+ cells, long-lived donors had more of them and higher diversity.

The CDR3 runs to 13 residues. Germline V CDR1 and CDR2: MDHEN, SYDVKM. This chain connects TRBV28 to TRBJ2-4, with 7 nucleotides matching TRBD2. TRBJ2-5 matches the DNA end more closely, so the J call is doubtful. The specimen was blood. The sequence came from a man aged 25-40 years in good health. Written as DNA, the CDR3 is TGTGCCAGCGGGGGGGTCTCTCAAGAGACCCAGTACTTC. Translation gives CASGGVSQETQYF.